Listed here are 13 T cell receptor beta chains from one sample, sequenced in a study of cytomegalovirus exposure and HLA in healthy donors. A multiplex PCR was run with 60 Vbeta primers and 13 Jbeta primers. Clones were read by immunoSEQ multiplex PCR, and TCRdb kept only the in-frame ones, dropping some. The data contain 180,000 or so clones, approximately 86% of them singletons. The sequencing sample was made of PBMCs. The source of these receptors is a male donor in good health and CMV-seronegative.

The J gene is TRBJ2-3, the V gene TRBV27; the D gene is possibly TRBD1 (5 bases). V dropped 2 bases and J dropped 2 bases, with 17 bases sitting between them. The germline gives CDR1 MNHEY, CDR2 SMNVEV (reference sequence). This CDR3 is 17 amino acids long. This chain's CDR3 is CASSLLDKNLLTDTQYF. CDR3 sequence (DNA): TGTGCCAGCAGTTTACTGGACAAGAATCTGCTCACAGATACGCAGTATTTT.

CDR3 residues: CASSPVGAPNTEAFF. CDR3 in DNA: TGCGCCAGCAGCCCCGTTGGGGCCCCGAACACTGAAGCTTTCTTT. The chain couples TRBV5-1 to TRBJ1-1, with D possibly matching TRBD1 (5 bases). The ends were cut back, 4 bases at V and 1 base at J, with 14 bases in the middle. This CDR3 has 15 amino acids. The germline V gene encodes CDR1 SGHRS and CDR2 YFSETQ. The complete variable domain, with remaining parts taken from reference TRBV5-1 and TRBJ1-1, reads KAGVTQTPRYLIKTRGQQVTLSCSPISGHRSVSWYQQTPGQGLQFLFEYFSETQRNKGNFPGRFSGRQFSNSRSEMNVSTLELGDSALYLCASSPVGAPNTEAFFGQGTRLTVV.

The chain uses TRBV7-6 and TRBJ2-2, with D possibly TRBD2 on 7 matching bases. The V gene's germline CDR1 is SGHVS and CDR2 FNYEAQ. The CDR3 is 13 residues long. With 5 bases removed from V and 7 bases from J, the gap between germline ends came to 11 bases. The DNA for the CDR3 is TGTGCCAGCAGCCTAGGGGGGGTCGGGGAGCTGTTTTTT. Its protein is CASSLGGVGELFF.

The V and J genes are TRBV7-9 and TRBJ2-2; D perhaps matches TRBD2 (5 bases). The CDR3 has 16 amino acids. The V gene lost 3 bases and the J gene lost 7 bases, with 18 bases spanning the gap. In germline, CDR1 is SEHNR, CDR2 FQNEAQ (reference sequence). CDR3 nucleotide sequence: TGTGCCAGCAGCTTGACACCCAGCGGAAAATACGGGGAGCTGTTTTTT. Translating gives CASSLTPSGKYGELFF.

CDR3 in DNA: TGTGCCAGCAGTGTCCGCGTAGCGGAGGGGACCGAGCAGTACTTC. Encoded protein: CASSVRVAEGTEQYF. The rearrangement links TRBV6-1 to TRBJ2-7, with D perhaps TRBD2 (6 bases). CDR1 is MNHNS, CDR2 SASEGT, per germline. The CDR3 contains 15 residues. Trimming shortened V by 4 bases and J by 6 bases, and 19 bases separated the two germline ends.

The CDR3: CASSPRVGGYEQYF. The CDR3 DNA reads as TGTGCCAGCTCACCCCGGGTTGGGGGCTACGAGCAGTACTTC. The rearrangement links TRBV18 to TRBJ2-5, with D perhaps given as TRBD1 or TRBD2 (5 bases each). The DNA matches TRBJ2-7 better at its end, which makes the J call doubtful. The germline CDR1 and CDR2 sequences are KGHSH and LQKENI. The CDR3 totals 14 residues.

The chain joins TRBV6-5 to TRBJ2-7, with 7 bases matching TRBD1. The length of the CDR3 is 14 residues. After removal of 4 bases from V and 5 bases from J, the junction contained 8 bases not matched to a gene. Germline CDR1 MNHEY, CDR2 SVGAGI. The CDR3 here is CASSFDREVDEQYF. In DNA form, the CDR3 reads TGTGCCAGCAGTTTCGACAGGGAAGTAGACGAGCAGTACTTC.

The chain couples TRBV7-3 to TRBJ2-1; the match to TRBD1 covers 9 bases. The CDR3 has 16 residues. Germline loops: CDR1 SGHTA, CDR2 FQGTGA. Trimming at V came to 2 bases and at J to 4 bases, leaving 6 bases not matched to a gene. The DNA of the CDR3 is TGTGCCAGCAGCTTAGGCGGGACAGGGAATTACAATGAGCAGTTCTTC. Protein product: CASSLGGTGNYNEQFF.

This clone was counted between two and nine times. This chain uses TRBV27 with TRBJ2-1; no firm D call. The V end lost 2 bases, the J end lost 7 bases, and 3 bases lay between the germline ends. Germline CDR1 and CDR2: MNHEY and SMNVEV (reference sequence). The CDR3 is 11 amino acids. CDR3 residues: CASSLANEQFF. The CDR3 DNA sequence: TGTGCCAGCAGTTTAGCGAATGAGCAGTTCTTC.

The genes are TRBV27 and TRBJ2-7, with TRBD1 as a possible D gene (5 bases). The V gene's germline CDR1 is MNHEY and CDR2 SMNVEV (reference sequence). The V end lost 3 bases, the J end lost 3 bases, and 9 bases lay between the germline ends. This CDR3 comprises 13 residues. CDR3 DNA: TGTGCCAGCAGTTTTCAGGGTTTCTACGAGCAGTACTTC. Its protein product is CASSFQGFYEQYF.

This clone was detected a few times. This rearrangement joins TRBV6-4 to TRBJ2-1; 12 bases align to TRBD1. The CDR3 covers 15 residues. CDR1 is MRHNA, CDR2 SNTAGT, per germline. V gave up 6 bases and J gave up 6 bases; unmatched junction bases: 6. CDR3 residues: CASSAGQGASNEQFF. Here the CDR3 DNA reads TGTGCCAGCAGCGCGGGACAGGGGGCGAGCAATGAGCAGTTCTTC.

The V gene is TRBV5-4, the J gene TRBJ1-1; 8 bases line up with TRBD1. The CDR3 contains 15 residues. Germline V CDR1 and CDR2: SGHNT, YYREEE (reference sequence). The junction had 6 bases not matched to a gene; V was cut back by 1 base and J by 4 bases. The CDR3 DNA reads TGTGCCAGCAGCTTGTCAACAGGGGGGAGCACTGAAGCTTTCTTT. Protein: CASSLSTGGSTEAFF.

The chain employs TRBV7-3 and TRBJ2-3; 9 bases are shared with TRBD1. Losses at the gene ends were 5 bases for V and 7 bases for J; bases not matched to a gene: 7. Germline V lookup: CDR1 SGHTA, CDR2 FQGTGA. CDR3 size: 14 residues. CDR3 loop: CASSPPGQGNTQYF. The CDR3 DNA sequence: TGTGCCAGCAGCCCTCCGGGACAGGGAAATACGCAGTATTTT.